These T cell receptor beta chains were read from a single sample in a study of T cell repertoires in cytomegalovirus infection. Each CDR3 protein gets one entry after TCRdb re-called the reads with MiXCR. The sample shows 300,000 to 450,000 distinct CDR3 sequences, 15% to 20% of them seen only once. The source material was PBMCs. These receptor sequences come from a human donor in good health (CMV status not recorded). Some clones in this sample may be carry-over from other donors' samples. CDR3s include the opening cysteine and the closing phenylalanine or tryptophan. Each record gives: V gene, clone size, CDR3 length, D gene, J gene, CDR3 protein, CDR3 DNA. A D gene is named only where the DNA matches it firmly. Size is omitted from some rows. Given values are once, few, many or a class for expanded clones.

TRBV15,few,14,-,TRBJ1-5,CATSSSGPHQPQHF,TGTGCCACCAGCAGTTCAGGCCCCCATCAGCCCCAGCATTTT
TRBV19,few,15,TRBD1,TRBJ2-1,CASSFRDRENNEQFF,TGTGCCAGTAGTTTCCGGGACAGGGAAAACAATGAGCAGTTCTTC
TRBV15,-,13,-,TRBJ1-2,CATKQEENYGYTF,TGTGCCACCAAACAGGAGGAGAACTATGGCTACACCTTC
TRBV7-2,many,13,-,TRBJ1-1,CASSLGSNTEAFF,TGTGCCAGCAGCTTAGGGAGCAACACTGAAGCTTTCTTT
TRBV27,few,11,-,TRBJ2-1,CASSHFNEQFF,TGTGCCAGCAGTCATTTTAATGAGCAGTTCTTC
TRBV6-6,few,16,TRBD1,TRBJ1-1,CASSVRGPTLNTEAFF,TGTGCCAGCAGTGTCAGGGGGCCAACCCTGAACACTGAAGCTTTCTTT
TRBV20-1,few,14,TRBD1,TRBJ2-5,CSAETGGDQETQYF,TGCAGTGCCGAAACAGGGGGCGACCAAGAGACCCAGTACTTC
TRBV7-8,many,14,TRBD1,TRBJ2-5,CASSFRDRAETQYF,TGTGCCAGCAGCTTTCGCGACAGGGCTGAGACCCAGTACTTC
TRBV7-6,few,16,-,TRBJ1-3,CASKKAAAGSGNTIYF,TGTGCCAGCAAAAAGGCTGCCGCGGGCTCTGGAAACACCATATATTTT
TRBV10-3,-,13,TRBD1,TRBJ1-1,CATISGTGGEAFF,TGTGCCACCATTTCCGGGACAGGGGGTGAAGCTTTCTTT
TRBV7-2,many,15,TRBD1,TRBJ2-5,CASSPSGGPQETQYF,TGTGCCAGCAGCCCCTCAGGGGGCCCACAAGAGACCCAGTACTTC
TRBV6-1,few,15,-,TRBJ1-4,CASSRSGPRDEKLFF,TGTGCCAGCAGTAGATCGGGACCCAGGGATGAAAAACTGTTTTTT
TRBV12-3/TRBV12-4,-,13,-,TRBJ1-2,CASSLPNFYGYTF,TGTGCCAGCAGTCTGCCCAACTTCTATGGCTACACCTTC
TRBV27,many,17,TRBD2,TRBJ2-3,CASSPHWSGSGTDTQYF,TGTGCCAGCAGCCCCCACTGGAGCGGGAGCGGCACAGATACGCAGTATTTT
TRBV5-6,few,15,TRBD2,TRBJ2-1,CASSSSGGRYNEQFF,TGTGCCAGCAGCTCAAGCGGGGGGCGATACAATGAGCAGTTCTTC
TRBV10-3,-,14,TRBD1,TRBJ1-1,CAISQTGTVTEAFF,TGTGCCATCAGTCAGACAGGGACTGTCACTGAAGCTTTCTTT
TRBV4-3,few,15,-,TRBJ2-5,CASSQDHRPEETQYF,TGCGCCAGCAGCCAAGATCACAGACCCGAAGAGACCCAGTACTTC
TRBV12-3/TRBV12-4,many,14,TRBD1,TRBJ2-5,CASRRDRGRETQYF,TGTGCCAGCAGACGAGACAGGGGGCGCGAGACCCAGTACTTC
TRBV12-3/TRBV12-4,many,12,-,TRBJ1-4,CASRGANEKLFF,TGTGCCAGCAGGGGAGCTAATGAAAAACTGTTTTTT
TRBV9,-,17,-,TRBJ2-1,CASSGPGSSSSYNEQFF,TGTGCCAGCAGCGGACCGGGGTCGTCGAGCTCCTACAATGAGCAGTTCTTC
TRBV7-6,-,14,-,TRBJ2-7,CASSLTYRRTEQYF,TGTGCCAGCAGCTTAACGTACAGGCGTACCGAGCAGTACTTC
TRBV7-2,many,13,TRBD1,TRBJ2-3,CASATDRRHTQYF,TGTGCCAGCGCGACGGACAGGCGACATACGCAGTATTTT
TRBV6-2/TRBV6-3,few,15,-,TRBJ2-7,CASSYSTRTTYEQYF,TGTGCCAGCAGTTACTCGACGCGTACTACCTACGAGCAGTACTTC
TRBV2,-,16,-,TRBJ2-6,CASSIDTFSGANVLTF,TGTGCCAGCAGTATCGACACCTTCTCTGGGGCCAACGTCCTGACTTTC
TRBV7-4,few,13,-,TRBJ1-1,CASSFGNAHGAFF,TGTGCCAGCAGCTTCGGTAACGCGCACGGGGCTTTCTTT
TRBV5-6,-,15,TRBD2,TRBJ2-1,CASSPGLAGTDEQFF,TGTGCCAGCAGCCCGGGACTAGCGGGAACGGATGAGCAGTTCTTC
TRBV7-2,many,11,-,TRBJ1-1,CASSFAPGAFF,TGTGCCAGCAGCTTTGCACCTGGAGCTTTCTTT
TRBV20-1,-,13,-,TRBJ1-1,CSAILGRFTEAFF,TGCAGTGCTATACTCGGACGATTCACTGAAGCTTTCTTT
TRBV28,few,14,TRBD1,TRBJ1-2,CASSSRDRGDGYTF,TGTGCCAGCAGTTCACGGGACAGGGGTGATGGCTACACCTTC
TRBV14,-,14,TRBD2,TRBJ2-1,CASSQLAGGHEQFF,TGTGCCAGCAGCCAATTAGCGGGAGGCCATGAGCAGTTCTTC
TRBV28,-,15,TRBD2,TRBJ2-1,CAGGGGGSSYNEQFF,TGTGCCGGAGGTGGGGGGGGAAGCTCCTACAATGAGCAGTTCTTC
TRBV2,-,13,-,TRBJ1-1,CASSEWPNTEAFF,TGTGCCAGCAGTGAATGGCCTAACACTGAAGCTTTCTTT
TRBV20-1,-,15,TRBD1,TRBJ2-1,CSASNYGTGGYEQFF,TGCAGTGCTAGCAACTACGGGACAGGGGGCTATGAGCAGTTCTTC
TRBV12-3/TRBV12-4,-,14,-,TRBJ2-7,CASSLSNSFYEQYF,TGTGCCAGCAGTTTAAGTAACAGCTTCTACGAGCAGTACTTC
TRBV20-1,-,14,TRBD2,TRBJ2-1,CSAKWASGGNEQFF,TGCAGTGCAAAGTGGGCTAGCGGAGGCAATGAGCAGTTCTTC
TRBV7-9,few,14,TRBD1,TRBJ2-5,CASGHGTDKETQYF,TGTGCCAGCGGCCACGGGACAGACAAAGAGACCCAGTACTTC
TRBV30,few,16,TRBD1,TRBJ2-7,CAWSVRWGQGAHEQYF,TGTGCCTGGAGTGTACGCTGGGGACAGGGGGCCCACGAGCAGTACTTC
TRBV7-2,many,13,-,TRBJ2-1,CASSLAQRSEQFF,TGTGCCAGCAGCTTAGCGCAAAGGAGTGAGCAGTTCTTC
TRBV9,few,16,-,TRBJ2-5,CASSVSAGRNQETQYF,TGTGCCAGCAGCGTAAGTGCGGGGAGGAACCAAGAGACCCAGTACTTC